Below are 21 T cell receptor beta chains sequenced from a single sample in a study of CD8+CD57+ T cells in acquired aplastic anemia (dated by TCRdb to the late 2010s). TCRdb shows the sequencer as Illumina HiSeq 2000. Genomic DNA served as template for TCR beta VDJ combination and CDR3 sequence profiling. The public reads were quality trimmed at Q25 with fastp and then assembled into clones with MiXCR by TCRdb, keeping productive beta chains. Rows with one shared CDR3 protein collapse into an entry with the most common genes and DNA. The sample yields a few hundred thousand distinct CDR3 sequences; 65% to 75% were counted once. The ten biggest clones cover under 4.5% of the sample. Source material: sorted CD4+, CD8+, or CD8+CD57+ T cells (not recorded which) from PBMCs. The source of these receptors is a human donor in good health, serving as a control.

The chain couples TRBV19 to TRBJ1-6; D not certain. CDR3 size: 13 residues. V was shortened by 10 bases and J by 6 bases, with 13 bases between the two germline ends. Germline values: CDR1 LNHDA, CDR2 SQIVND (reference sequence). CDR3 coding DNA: TGTGCCACCTCTTCGGACGGTAATTCACCCCTCCACTTT. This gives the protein CATSSDGNSPLHF.

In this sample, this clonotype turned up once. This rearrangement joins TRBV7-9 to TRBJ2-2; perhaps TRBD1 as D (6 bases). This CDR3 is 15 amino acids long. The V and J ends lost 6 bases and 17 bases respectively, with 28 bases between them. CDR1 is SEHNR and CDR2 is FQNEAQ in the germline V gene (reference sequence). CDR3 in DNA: TGTGCCAGCAGTTTTACCGGGACACCATACCAAGAGACCTTTTTT. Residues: CASSFTGTPYQETFF.

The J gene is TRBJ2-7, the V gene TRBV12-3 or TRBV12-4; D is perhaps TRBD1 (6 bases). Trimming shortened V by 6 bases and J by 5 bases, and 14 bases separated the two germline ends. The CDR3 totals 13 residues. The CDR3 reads CASRVGHSNEQYF. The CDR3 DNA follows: TGTGCCAGCAGGGTGGGACATTCCAACGAGCAGTACTTC.

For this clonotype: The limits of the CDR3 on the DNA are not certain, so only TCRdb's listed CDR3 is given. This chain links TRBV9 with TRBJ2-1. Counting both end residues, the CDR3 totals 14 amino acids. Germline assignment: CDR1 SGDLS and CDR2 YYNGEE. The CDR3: CASSVMNEQFFQHF.

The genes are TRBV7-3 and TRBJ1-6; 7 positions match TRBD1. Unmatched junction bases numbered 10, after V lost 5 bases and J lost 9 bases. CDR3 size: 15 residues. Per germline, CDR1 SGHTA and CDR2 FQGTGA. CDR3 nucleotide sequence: TGTGCCAGCAGCCGCGCCACAGGGGTGTCTTCACCCCTCCACTTT. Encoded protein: CASSRATGVSSPLHF.

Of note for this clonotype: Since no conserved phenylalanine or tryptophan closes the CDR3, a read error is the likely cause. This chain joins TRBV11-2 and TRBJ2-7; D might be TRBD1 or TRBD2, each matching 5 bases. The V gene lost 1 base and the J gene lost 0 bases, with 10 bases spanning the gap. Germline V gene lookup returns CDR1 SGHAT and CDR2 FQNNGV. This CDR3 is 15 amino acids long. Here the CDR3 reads CASSLGDARSYEQYI. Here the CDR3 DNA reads TGTGCCAGCAGCTTAGGGGACGCCCGCTCCTACGAGCAGTACATC.

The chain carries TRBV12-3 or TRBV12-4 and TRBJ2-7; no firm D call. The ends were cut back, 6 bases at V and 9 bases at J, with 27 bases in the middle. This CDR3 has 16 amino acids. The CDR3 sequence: CASSTGHLATIPPQYF. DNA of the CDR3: TGTGCCAGCAGCACTGGCCATTTAGCTACGATTCCCCCGCAGTACTTC.

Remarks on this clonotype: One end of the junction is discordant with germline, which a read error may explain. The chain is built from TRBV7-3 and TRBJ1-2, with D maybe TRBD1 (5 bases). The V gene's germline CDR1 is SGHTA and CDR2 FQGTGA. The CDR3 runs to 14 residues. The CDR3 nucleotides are TGTGCCAGCAGTCCACGGACATGGGTAGATAGCTACAACTTC. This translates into CASSPRTWVDSYNF.

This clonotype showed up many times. CDR3 loop: CASSVGTGTNYGYTF. For the CDR3, the DNA is TGTGCCAGCAGTGTGGGGACAGGAACTAACTATGGCTACACCTTC. The genes are TRBV2 and TRBJ1-2; 8 positions match TRBD1. Germline CDR1 SNHLY, CDR2 FYNNEI. CDR3 length: 15 residues. With 4 bases clipped from V and 0 bases from J, the junction kept 4 bases outside the gene matches.

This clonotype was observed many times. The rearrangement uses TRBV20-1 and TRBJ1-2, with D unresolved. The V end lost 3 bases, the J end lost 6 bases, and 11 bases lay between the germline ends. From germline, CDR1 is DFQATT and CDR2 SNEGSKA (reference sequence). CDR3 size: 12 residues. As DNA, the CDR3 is TGCAGTGCTAGCCGGGTGGAGGATGGCTACACCTTC. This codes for CSASRVEDGYTF.

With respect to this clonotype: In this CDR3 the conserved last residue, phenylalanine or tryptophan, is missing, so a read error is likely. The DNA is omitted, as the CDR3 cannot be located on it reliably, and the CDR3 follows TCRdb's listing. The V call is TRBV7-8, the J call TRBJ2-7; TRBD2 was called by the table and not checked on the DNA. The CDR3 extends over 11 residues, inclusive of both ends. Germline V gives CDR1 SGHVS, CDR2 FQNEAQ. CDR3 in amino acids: CASSLRCGEFL.

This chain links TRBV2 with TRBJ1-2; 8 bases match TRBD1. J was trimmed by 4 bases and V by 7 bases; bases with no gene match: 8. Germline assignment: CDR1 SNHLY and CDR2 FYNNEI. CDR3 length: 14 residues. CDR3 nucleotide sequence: TGTGCCAGCACCGGACAGGGATCGGGCTATGGCTACACCTTC. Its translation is CASTGQGSGYGYTF.

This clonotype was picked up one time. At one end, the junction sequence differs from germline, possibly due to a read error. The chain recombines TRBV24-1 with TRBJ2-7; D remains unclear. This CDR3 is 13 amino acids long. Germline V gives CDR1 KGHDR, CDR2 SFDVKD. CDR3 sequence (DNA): TGTGCCACCAGTCATATGGGGAACAATGCGCAGTATTTC. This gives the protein CATSHMGNNAQYF.

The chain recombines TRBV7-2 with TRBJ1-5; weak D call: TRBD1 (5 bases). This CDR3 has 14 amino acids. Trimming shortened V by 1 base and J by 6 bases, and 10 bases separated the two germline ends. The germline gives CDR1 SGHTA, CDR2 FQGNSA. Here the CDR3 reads CASSLGSGGQPQHF. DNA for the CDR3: TGTGCCAGCAGCTTAGGGAGTGGGGGTCAGCCCCAGCATTTT.

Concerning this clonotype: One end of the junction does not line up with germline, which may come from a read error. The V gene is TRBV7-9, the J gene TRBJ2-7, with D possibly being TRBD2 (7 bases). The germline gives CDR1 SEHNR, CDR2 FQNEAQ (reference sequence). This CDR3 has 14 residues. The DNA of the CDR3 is TGTGCCAGCAGCTTAATCGGGGGGCCAGAGACCCAGTGCTTT. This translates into CASSLIGGPETQCF.

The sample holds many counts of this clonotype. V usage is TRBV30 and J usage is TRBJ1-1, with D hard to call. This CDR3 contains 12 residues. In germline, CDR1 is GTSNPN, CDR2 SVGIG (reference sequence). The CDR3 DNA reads TGTGCTCTGGGAAGCCAATTGGCTGAAGCTTTCTTT. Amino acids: CALGSQLAEAFF. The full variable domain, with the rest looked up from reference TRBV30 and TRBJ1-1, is SQTIHQWPATLVQPVGSPLSLECTVEGTSNPNLYWYRQAAGRGLQLLFYSVGIGQISSEVPQNLSASRPQDRQFILSSKKLLLSDSGFYLCALGSQLAEAFFGQGTRLTVV.

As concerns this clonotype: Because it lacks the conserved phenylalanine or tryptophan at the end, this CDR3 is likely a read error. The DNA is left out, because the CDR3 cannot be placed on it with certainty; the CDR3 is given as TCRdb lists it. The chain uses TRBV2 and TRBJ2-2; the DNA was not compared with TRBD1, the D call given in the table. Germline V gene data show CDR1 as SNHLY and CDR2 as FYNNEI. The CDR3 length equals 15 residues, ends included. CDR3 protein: CASRPAGGSQPEQFV.

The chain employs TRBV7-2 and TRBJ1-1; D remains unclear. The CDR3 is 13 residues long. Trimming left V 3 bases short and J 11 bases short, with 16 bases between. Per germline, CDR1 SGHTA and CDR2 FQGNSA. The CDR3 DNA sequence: TGTGCCAGCAGCTTCGGACGCTCGAGGAAGGCTTTCTTT. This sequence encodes CASSFGRSRKAFF.

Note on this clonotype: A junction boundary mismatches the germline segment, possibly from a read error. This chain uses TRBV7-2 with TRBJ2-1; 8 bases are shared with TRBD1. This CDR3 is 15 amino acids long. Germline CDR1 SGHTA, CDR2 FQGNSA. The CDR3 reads CASSSRQGFAGELFF. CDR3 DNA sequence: TGTGCCAGCAGCTCACGACAGGGGTTCGCCGGGGAGCTGTTCTTC.

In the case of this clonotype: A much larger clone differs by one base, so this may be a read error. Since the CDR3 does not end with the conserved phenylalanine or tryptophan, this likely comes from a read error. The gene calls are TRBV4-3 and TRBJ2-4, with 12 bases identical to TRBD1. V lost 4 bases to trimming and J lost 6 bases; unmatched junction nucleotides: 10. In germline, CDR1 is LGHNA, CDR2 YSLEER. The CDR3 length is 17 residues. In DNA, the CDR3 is TGCGCCAGCAGCCTCGGGACAGGGGGCGCGGTAGGAAACATTCAGTACCTC. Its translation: CASSLGTGGAVGNIQYL.

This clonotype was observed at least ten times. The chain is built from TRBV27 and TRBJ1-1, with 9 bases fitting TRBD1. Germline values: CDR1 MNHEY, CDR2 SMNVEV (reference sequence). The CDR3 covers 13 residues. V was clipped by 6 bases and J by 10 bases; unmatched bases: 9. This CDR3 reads CASRDRGFGRAFF. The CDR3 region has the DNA TGTGCCAGCAGGGACAGGGGTTTCGGTCGAGCTTTCTTT.